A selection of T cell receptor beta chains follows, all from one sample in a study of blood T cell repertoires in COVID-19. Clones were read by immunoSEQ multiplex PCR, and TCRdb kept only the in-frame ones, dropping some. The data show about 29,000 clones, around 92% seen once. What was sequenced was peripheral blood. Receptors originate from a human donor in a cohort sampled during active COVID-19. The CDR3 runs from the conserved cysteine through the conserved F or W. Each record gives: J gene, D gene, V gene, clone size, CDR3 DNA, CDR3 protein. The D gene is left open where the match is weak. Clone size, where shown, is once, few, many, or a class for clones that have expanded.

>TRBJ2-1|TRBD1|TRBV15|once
TGTGCCACCAGCAGAGCCGGGACAGGGGGCGCTTCGAGGGTTGAGCAGTTCTTC
CATSRAGTGGASRVEQFF
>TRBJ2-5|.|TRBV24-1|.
TGTGCCACCAGAGAGACGGGACAAGAGACCCAGTACTTC
CATRETGQETQYF
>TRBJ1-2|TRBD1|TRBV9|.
TGTGCCAGCAGCGTAGAATACGGGACAGCCGTGTTATTC
CASSVEYGTAVLF
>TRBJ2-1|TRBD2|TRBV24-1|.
TGTGCCACCAGTGACCCGACCGGTAGCGGGGTGAGTGAGCAGTTCTTC
CATSDPTGSGVSEQFF
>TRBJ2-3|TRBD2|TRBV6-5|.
TGTGCCAGCAGGGCCACTAGCGGGGGAGATACGCAGTATTTT
CASRATSGGDTQYF
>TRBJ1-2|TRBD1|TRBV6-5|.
TGTGCCAGCAGTAAATCATGGACAGGGACGGGCGGCTACACCTTC
CASSKSWTGTGGYTF
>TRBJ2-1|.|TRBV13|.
TGTGCCAGCAGCTCAGAGGGAGGACGGGAGCAGTTCTTC
CASSSEGGREQFF
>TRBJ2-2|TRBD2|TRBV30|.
TGTGCCTGGTCCCCCGGGACTAGCACCGGGGAGCTGTTTTTT
CAWSPGTSTGELFF
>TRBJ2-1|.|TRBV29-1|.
TGCAGCGTTGTCGGCGGGGCCACCTACAATGAGCAGTTCTTC
CSVVGGATYNEQFF
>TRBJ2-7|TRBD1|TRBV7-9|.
TGTGCCAGCGGAATGACCGGGACAGGGCCCTACGAGCAGTACTTC
CASGMTGTGPYEQYF
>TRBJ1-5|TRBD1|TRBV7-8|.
TGTGCCAGCAGCCGGACAGGCGATATCAATCAGCCCCAGCATTTT
CASSRTGDINQPQHF
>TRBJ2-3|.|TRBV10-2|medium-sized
TGCGCCAGCAGTGAGTCACCGGTTAGCACAGATACGCAGTATTTT
CASSESPVSTDTQYF